This T cell receptor (beta chain) was found in a study of identical twins. This clonotype was observed at least ten times. TCRdb re-called the 5' RACE reads with MiXCR, one entry per CDR3 protein. Found here are roughly 150,000 distinct CDR3 sequences, around 3.5% of them singletons; the top ten hold 8.1%. The germline V gene encodes CDR1 SQVTM and CDR2 ANQGSEA. Trimming at V came to 6 bases and at J to 3 bases, leaving 11 bases not matched to a gene. The CDR3 is made up of 14 amino acids. Sequencing input: memory T cells sorted from blood. This TCR was sampled from a man aged 18 to 35 in good health. V and J are TRBV29-1 and TRBJ2-7; TRBD1 agrees at 7 bases. CDR3 residues: CSVARQGQGYEQYF. CDR3 in DNA: TGCAGCGTGGCCAGACAGGGCCAGGGCTACGAGCAGTACTTC.